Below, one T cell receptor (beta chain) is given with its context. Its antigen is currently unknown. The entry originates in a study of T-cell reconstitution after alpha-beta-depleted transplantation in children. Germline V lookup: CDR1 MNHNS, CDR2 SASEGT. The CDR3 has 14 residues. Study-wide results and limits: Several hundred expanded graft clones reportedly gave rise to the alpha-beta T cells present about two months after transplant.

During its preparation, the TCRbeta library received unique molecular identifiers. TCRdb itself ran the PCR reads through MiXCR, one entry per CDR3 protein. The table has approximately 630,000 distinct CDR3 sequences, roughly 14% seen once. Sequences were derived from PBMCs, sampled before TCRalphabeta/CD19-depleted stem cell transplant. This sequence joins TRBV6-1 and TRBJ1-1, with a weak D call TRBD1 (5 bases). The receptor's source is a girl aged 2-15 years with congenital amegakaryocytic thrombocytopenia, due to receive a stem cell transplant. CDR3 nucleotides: TGTCGATTTGAGAGTTCAGGGATGTCCCCTGAAGCTTTCTTT. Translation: CRFESSGMSPEAFF.